This entry lists 13 T cell receptor beta chains sequenced from one sample in a study of blood T cell repertoires in COVID-19. Sequencing was performed with immunoSEQ multiplex PCR; in TCRdb, only in-frame clones are kept and a portion is missing. The sample comprises around 100,000 clones, roughly nine tenths of which are singletons, and 32% rests with the top ten. The sample comprised peripheral blood. These receptors originate from a woman older than 75 with acute or convalescent COVID-19.

The CDR3 nucleotides are TGTGCCAGCAGCTTAGGTAGCGGGGGGAACCCCAGCACAGATACGCAGTATTTT. It encodes CASSLGSGGNPSTDTQYF. This rearrangement joins TRBV7-9 to TRBJ2-3; 10 bases line up with TRBD2. With 1 base clipped from V and 0 bases from J, the junction kept 7 bases outside the gene matches. The CDR3 has 18 residues. CDR1 is SEHNR, CDR2 FQNEAQ, per germline (reference sequence).

The sample holds a few counts of this clone. The V gene is TRBV28, the J gene TRBJ1-2, with a possible D match to TRBD1 (5 bases). V shed 7 bases and J shed 0 bases, with 18 bases lying between them. The germline gives CDR1 MDHEN, CDR2 SYDVKM. The CDR3 length is 16 residues. The DNA for the CDR3 is TGTGCCAGCATGGGGCAAGGGCGCCTCTCTAACTATGGCTACACCTTC. Encoded protein: CASMGQGRLSNYGYTF.

V and J are TRBV7-9 and TRBJ2-7; D unclear. Germline assignment: CDR1 SEHNR and CDR2 FQNEAQ (reference sequence). V dropped 1 base and J dropped 3 bases, with 7 bases sitting between them. The CDR3 runs to 13 residues. For the CDR3, the DNA is TGTGCCAGCAGCTTAGTCGCGAGCTACGAGCAGTACTTC. Translated: CASSLVASYEQYF.

The genes are TRBV30 and TRBJ1-6; weak D call: TRBD1 (6 bases). V shed 2 bases and J shed 7 bases, with 12 bases lying between them. This CDR3 comprises 14 residues. The V gene's germline CDR1 is GTSNPN and CDR2 SVGIG (reference sequence). CDR3 nucleotides: TGTGCCTGGAGTCCACAGGGTTGGAATTCACCCCTCCACTTT. Translation: CAWSPQGWNSPLHF.

The chain combines TRBV24-1 with TRBJ2-3; D might be TRBD2 (6 bases). The germline CDR1 and CDR2 sequences are KGHDR and SFDVKD. The CDR3 is 13 residues long. The germline V and J ends were trimmed by 4 bases and 8 bases, with 12 bases remaining between them. CDR3 DNA: TGTGCCACCAGTGACCGGGGGTGGGGTACGCAGTATTTT. This encodes CATSDRGWGTQYF.

CDR3 sequence (DNA): TGTGCCAGCTCACCCGACGACAGACCCTACGAGCAGTACTTC. It yields the protein CASSPDDRPYEQYF. This chain links TRBV18 with TRBJ2-7, with D maybe TRBD1 (5 bases). This CDR3 region has 14 residues. Germline loops: CDR1 KGHSH, CDR2 LQKENI. Trimming pared 3 bases from V and 2 bases from J, leaving 11 bases between.

This clone was counted a single time. This chain joins TRBV4-3 and TRBJ2-7, with TRBD1 identical over 7 bases. V dropped 1 base and J dropped 3; count of bases not matched to a gene: 6. CDR3 length: 15 residues. Per germline, CDR1 LGHNA and CDR2 YSLEER. CDR3 bases: TGCGCCAGCAGCCAAGTCAAGGGGGCGATCTACGAGCAGTACTTC. Translated: CASSQVKGAIYEQYF.

Here the CDR3 DNA reads TGTGCCAGTAGTATGATCGGTTACGAGCAGTACTTC. Amino acids: CASSMIGYEQYF. The chain uses TRBV19 and TRBJ2-7; no clear D gene. CDR1 and CDR2 from the germline V gene are LNHDA and SQIVND (reference sequence). The CDR3 has 12 amino acids. Trimming stripped 3 bases from V and 4 bases from J, with 7 bases between.

This sequence joins TRBV20-1 and TRBJ2-1; D is possibly TRBD1 (6 bases). V was cut by 1 base and J by 9 bases, with 7 bases left in between. Germline V gene sequence: CDR1 DFQATT, CDR2 SNEGSKA (reference sequence). The CDR3 runs 11 residues. The CDR3 reads CSARAGVEQFF. The CDR3, as DNA: TGCAGTGCTAGAGCAGGGGTTGAGCAGTTCTTC.

The rearrangement joins TRBV9 to TRBJ1-2, with D possibly being TRBD1 (6 bases). Germline V gene sequence: CDR1 SGDLS, CDR2 YYNGEE. The CDR3 extends over 12 amino acids. The V gene lost 4 bases and the J gene lost 2 bases, with 6 bases spanning the gap. The CDR3 coding sequence is TGTGCCAGCAGCCAGGGGAACTATGGCTACACCTTC. Protein sequence: CASSQGNYGYTF.

V is TRBV4-1 and J is TRBJ1-3; no clear D. V lost 0 bases to trimming and J lost 0 bases, with 12 bases between them. This CDR3 contains 17 residues. Per the germline V gene, CDR1 is MGHRA and CDR2 is YSYEKL. The CDR3 loop reads CASSQDLQLYSGNTIYF. In nucleotides, the CDR3 is TGCGCCAGCAGCCAAGATCTACAGCTCTACTCTGGAAACACCATATATTTT.

The chain employs TRBV4-1 and TRBJ1-1; a possible D gene is TRBD1 (6 bases). V lost 3 bases and J 1 base, leaving 15 bases between the germline ends. This CDR3 has 16 amino acids. CDR1 MGHRA and CDR2 YSYEKL come from the germline V gene. The CDR3 sequence is CASSQTGSLSNTEAFF. The CDR3 coding sequence is TGCGCCAGCAGCCAGACAGGTTCGCTCTCGAACACTGAAGCTTTCTTT.

The chain recombines TRBV28 with TRBJ1-1, with TRBD1 matching 7 bases. The CDR3 sequence is 14 residues long. CDR1 and CDR2 (germline): MDHEN, SYDVKM. V gave up 6 bases and J gave up 3 bases; unmatched junction bases: 7. The CDR3: CASSVGGRDTEAFF. The DNA of the CDR3 is TGTGCCAGCAGCGTAGGGGGCCGGGACACTGAAGCTTTCTTT.